The clone carrying this T cell receptor beta chain was detected a few times. The antigen is undetermined. These data come from a study of human T cells and chemical hapten exposure. Study at large: Patients had diphenylcyclopropenone applied to the scalp weekly throughout the roughly 25-week study.

TCRdb called the RACE reads again in MiXCR, with one record for every CDR3 protein. Altogether 56,000 or so distinct CDR3 sequences are present, 9.6% being singletons, with the ten largest covering around a tenth. As for time point: pre-sensitization, week 0. Treatment meaning: therapeutic diphenylcyclopropenone sensitization with weekly scalp DPC. Someone pulled total RNA out of unfractionated whole blood. At patch-test visits, sampling came before the patch test. Overall study results and limits: Following DPC sensitization, TCRs present above 1 in 1000 frequency showed no change.

The sample was whole blood, taken in connection with sensitization to the hapten diphenylcyclopropenone (DPC). The sequence was collected from a woman younger than 45 with alopecia areata. Some clones in this sample may be carry-over from other donors' samples.

In DNA, the CDR3 is TGTGCCAGCAGTTTGGACAATAGCAATCAGCCCCAGCATTTT. Its translation is CASSLDNSNQPQHF. This chain connects TRBV28 to TRBJ1-5, with D tentatively TRBD1 (5 bases). In germline, CDR1 is MDHEN, CDR2 SYDVKM. The V gene lost 3 bases and the J gene lost 0 bases, with 6 bases spanning the gap. The length of the CDR3 is 14 residues.